These 15 T cell receptor beta chains came from one sample sequenced in a study of human thymus T cells. Surgeons resected thymus tissue during corrective heart surgery. Sequencing was performed with immunoSEQ multiplex PCR; in TCRdb, only in-frame clones are kept and a portion is missing. The data show tens of thousands of clones, with roughly 97% seen just once and 0.025% to 0.04% held by the top ten. The sequenced material came from thymus tissue. Receptors were obtained from a boy under two years old with a congenital heart defect but otherwise immunologically healthy.

The chain joins TRBV10-1 to TRBJ2-5; the D is unclear. V lost 3 bases and J 3 bases, leaving 5 bases between the germline ends. Germline V lookup: CDR1 WNHNN, CDR2 SYGVQD (reference sequence). This CDR3 is 12 amino acids long. CDR3 DNA: TGCGCCAGCAGTGATACTAAAGAGACCCAGTACTTC. Its translation: CASSDTKETQYF.

The J gene is TRBJ2-7, the V gene TRBV10-3; TRBD2 might be the D (5 bases). The length of the CDR3 is 14 residues. Germline-derived CDR1 and CDR2 are ENHRY and SYGVKD. The ends were cut back, 3 bases at V and 3 bases at J, with 12 bases in the middle. The CDR3 nucleotides read TGTGCCATCAGTGATATCAGCGGCGGCTACGAGCAGTACTTC. This encodes CAISDISGGYEQYF.

The rearrangement links TRBV18 to TRBJ2-3; 8 bases agree with TRBD2. The CDR3 is 16 residues long. Trimming took 2 bases from V and 2 from J; bases not matched to a gene: 6. The germline CDR1 and CDR2 sequences are KGHSH and LQKENI. For the CDR3, the DNA is TGTGCCAGCTCACCATGGCGGGGGGCTGCCACAGATACGCAGTATTTT. Translating it yields CASSPWRGAATDTQYF.

The J gene is TRBJ1-2, the V gene TRBV27, with no clear D. Looked up from germline, CDR1 is MNHEY and CDR2 is SMNVEV (reference sequence). V was trimmed by 4 bases and J by 0 bases, leaving 9 bases between them. The CDR3 contains 14 residues. This CDR3 reads CASSSGRANYGYTF. CDR3 sequence (DNA): TGTGCCAGCAGTTCGGGCAGAGCTAACTATGGCTACACCTTC.

The CDR3 nucleotides are TGTGCCGTCCGGACCGTCGGCAGACCCTTTCCGGGAGATACGCAGTATTTT. This sequence encodes CAVRTVGRPFPGDTQYF. The V and J genes are TRBV10-3 and TRBJ2-3; D is unresolved. Germline V gene data show CDR1 as ENHRY and CDR2 as SYGVKD. The CDR3 is made up of 17 amino acids. Trimming shortened V by 11 bases and J by 5 bases, and 29 bases separated the two germline ends.

V and J are TRBV5-4 and TRBJ2-7, with D possibly matching TRBD1 (5 bases). Germline CDR1 reads SGHNT; CDR2 reads YYREEE (reference sequence). Trimming left V 0 bases short and J 2 bases short, with 9 bases between. This CDR3 contains 14 residues. The CDR3 sequence is CASSLGREAYEQYF. As DNA, the CDR3 is TGTGCCAGCAGCTTGGGCAGGGAAGCCTACGAGCAGTACTTC. The full variable domain, its missing parts supplied by reference TRBV5-4 and TRBJ2-7, is ETGVTQSPTHLIKTRGQQVTLRCSSQSGHNTVSWYQQALGQGPQFIFQYYREEENGRGNFPPRFSGLQFPNYSSELNVNALELDDSALYLCASSLGREAYEQYFGPGTRLTVT.

The chain employs TRBV4-2 and TRBJ2-1; D gene ambiguous. The V end was cut by 1 base, the J end by 6 bases, with 16 bases between. The CDR3 has 16 residues. Germline assignment: CDR1 LGHNA and CDR2 YNFKEQ. The CDR3 bases are TGTGCCAGCAGCCAAGCAAATCAGGAATCAATCAATGAGCAGTTCTTC. Translated, it gives CASSQANQESINEQFF.

The rearrangement links TRBV2 to TRBJ1-5; tentatively, D is TRBD1 (6 bases). Trimming removed 6 bases at V and 2 bases at J, with 23 bases between. The CDR3 is made up of 18 amino acids. The germline CDR1 and CDR2 sequences are SNHLY and FYNNEI. The DNA for the CDR3 is TGTGCCAGCAGCTTACTACAGGGCCCCAGGGGTGGCAATCAGCCCCAGCATTTT. Its translation is CASSLLQGPRGGNQPQHF.

The chain recombines TRBV5-6 with TRBJ2-5; D may be TRBD2 (6 bases). Trimming took 3 bases from V and 3 from J, leaving 15 bases between them. The length of the CDR3 is 15 residues. Germline V gene data show CDR1 as SGHDT and CDR2 as YYEEEE. In nucleotides, the CDR3 is TGTGCCAGCAGCTCGGCCGTGGGGGAGGAAGAGACCCAGTACTTC. It is translated as CASSSAVGEEETQYF. The variable domain in full, with the rest retrieved from reference TRBV5-6 and TRBJ2-5, is DAGVTQSPTHLIKTRGQQVTLRCSPKSGHDTVSWYQQALGQGPQFIFQYYEEEERQRGNFPDRFSGHQFPNYSSELNVNALLLGDSALYLCASSSAVGEEETQYFGPGTRLLVL.

The CDR3 sequence: CASSIRVKGLLNEKLFF. CDR3 DNA sequence: TGCGCCAGCAGCATCCGGGTCAAGGGACTCCTTAATGAAAAACTGTTTTTT. The gene calls are TRBV4-1 and TRBJ1-4, with D possibly TRBD1 on 5 matching bases. Trimming removed 5 bases from V and 4 bases from J, with 20 bases in between. From germline, CDR1 is MGHRA and CDR2 YSYEKL. There are 17 residues in the CDR3.

The chain links TRBV4-1 to TRBJ2-3; D perhaps matches TRBD2 (6 bases). Germline V gene data show CDR1 as MGHRA and CDR2 as YSYEKL. This CDR3 is 15 amino acids long. Trimming took 5 bases from V and 4 from J, leaving 16 bases between them. The CDR3 DNA reads as TGCGCCAGCAGCTGGGGGGAGCCGGCCCCAGATACGCAGTATTTT. It encodes CASSWGEPAPDTQYF.

As DNA, the CDR3 is TGCAGCGTAAGGGGGCCACAAACCTTCTTGAACACCGGGGAGCTGTTTTTT. This encodes CSVRGPQTFLNTGELFF. This rearrangement joins TRBV29-1 to TRBJ2-2, with TRBD1 identical over 7 bases. The CDR3 is made up of 17 amino acids. Germline V gene data show CDR1 as SQVTM and CDR2 as ANQGSEA. The junction had 14 bases not matched to a gene; V was cut back by 6 bases and J by 1 base.

This chain joins TRBV19 and TRBJ1-1; 10 positions agree with TRBD1. The CDR3 spans 15 residues. With V trimmed by 6 bases and J by 5 bases, 9 bases remained unmatched. CDR1 and CDR2 (germline): LNHDA, SQIVND (reference sequence). CDR3 residues: CASRLDRGSATEAFF. Here the CDR3 DNA reads TGTGCCAGTAGGTTGGACAGGGGGAGTGCGACTGAAGCTTTCTTT.

The chain carries TRBV14 and TRBJ2-7, with TRBD2 matching over 9 bases. With 1 base clipped from V and 4 bases from J, the junction kept 8 bases outside the gene matches. In germline, CDR1 is SGHDN, CDR2 FVKESK. The CDR3 has 16 amino acids. This CDR3 is CASSQGRASGNYEQYF. DNA of the CDR3: TGTGCCAGCAGCCAAGGACGGGCTAGCGGGAATTACGAGCAGTACTTC.

The genes are TRBV7-3 and TRBJ2-2; 7 nucleotides line up with TRBD1. Germline lookup yields CDR1 SGHTA and CDR2 FQGTGA. The CDR3 is 18 residues long. Trimming removed 0 bases from V and 6 bases from J; junction bases left unmatched: 13. Here the CDR3 reads CASSLTLPPGQLAGELFF. DNA of the CDR3: TGTGCCAGCAGCTTAACCCTCCCACCGGGACAGTTAGCCGGGGAGCTGTTTTTT.